One and the same sample provided the 13 T cell receptor beta chains below, sequenced in a study of shared clonotypes between healthy human individuals. The protocol was immunoSEQ multiplex PCR, while the TCRdb copy is restricted to in-frame clones and leaves out a portion. The sample carries 600,000 to 800,000 clones, over 60% recorded once. The sample consisted of memory CD4+ T cells sorted from blood. This sample's subset: CD45RA-negative fraction. All receptors come from a woman aged 25 to 39 in good health.

The chain uses TRBV25-1 and TRBJ2-3; D ambiguous. The CDR3 sequence is 16 residues long. V lost 5 bases to trimming and J lost 1 base, with 16 bases between them. Per germline, CDR1 MGHDK and CDR2 SYGVNS. CDR3 region: CASSTTRGSGTDTQYF. The DNA of the CDR3 is TGTGCCAGCAGTACCACGCGAGGTTCCGGCACAGATACGCAGTATTTT.

CDR3 nucleotides: TGCAGGGACCTCCGGGGCGGCTACACCTTC. It specifies CRDLRGGYTF. The chain has TRBV20-1 and TRBJ1-2; a weak D match, TRBD1 (5 bases). Germline V gives CDR1 DFQATT, CDR2 SNEGSKA (reference sequence). This CDR3 is built from 10 residues.

The rearrangement joins TRBV10-3 to TRBJ2-5; 7 nucleotides line up with TRBD1. The assigned J gene may be wrong: the sequence end matches TRBJ2-7 better. From germline, CDR1 is ENHRY and CDR2 SYGVKD. CDR3 length: 13 amino acids. CDR3 residues: CAINRGISYEQYF. The CDR3 nucleotides read TGTGCCATCAACAGGGGAATTTCCTACGAGCAGTACTTC.

The rearrangement uses TRBV18 and TRBJ2-5; a possible D gene is TRBD2 (6 bases). V dropped 1 base and J dropped 1 base, with 10 bases sitting between them. Germline CDR1 and CDR2: KGHSH and LQKENI. The CDR3 covers 15 residues. CDR3 DNA: TGTGCCAGCTCACCACAGGGCGGGGTCCAAGAGACCCAGTACTTC. Translated: CASSPQGGVQETQYF. Full variable domain (rest looked up from reference TRBV18 and TRBJ2-5): NAGVMQNPRHLVRRRGQEARLRCSPMKGHSHVYWYRQLPEEGLKFMVYLQKENIIDESGMPKERFSAEFPKEGPSILRIQQVVRGDSAAYFCASSPQGGVQETQYFGPGTRLLVL.

The V call is TRBV19, the J call TRBJ2-6; no definite D call. From germline, CDR1 is LNHDA and CDR2 SQIVND (reference sequence). Trimming shortened V by 0 bases and J by 0 bases, and 21 bases separated the two germline ends. The CDR3 is made up of 21 amino acids. CDR3 protein: CASSIDHQVYVRFSGANVLTF. In DNA form, the CDR3 reads TGTGCCAGTAGTATAGATCATCAGGTCTACGTACGGTTCTCTGGGGCCAACGTCCTGACTTTC. The full variable domain, completed using reference TRBV19 and TRBJ2-6, is DGGITQSPKYLFRKEGQNVTLSCEQNLNHDAMYWYRQDPGQGLRLIYYSQIVNDFQKGDIAEGYSVSREKKESFPLTVTSAQKNPTAFYLCASSIDHQVYVRFSGANVLTFGAGSRLTVL.

The genes are TRBV19 and TRBJ1-1; unclear D gene. V lost 3 bases and J 2 bases, leaving 4 bases between the germline ends. CDR3 length: 12 residues. Germline V CDR1 and CDR2: LNHDA, SQIVND (reference sequence). The CDR3, as DNA: TGTGCCAGTAGTATGGCAAACACTGAAGCTTTCTTT. Encoded protein: CASSMANTEAFF.

This clone has a handful of counts. The J gene is TRBJ2-1, the V gene TRBV19, with D unresolved. This CDR3 has 17 residues. Germline V gives CDR1 LNHDA, CDR2 SQIVND (reference sequence). V was trimmed by 5 bases and J by 0 bases, leaving 17 bases between them. The chain's CDR3 is CASSPLRQSLSYNEQFF. The CDR3, as DNA: TGTGCCAGTAGTCCCCTCCGGCAGTCACTCTCCTACAATGAGCAGTTCTTC.

The rearrangement joins TRBV7-2 to TRBJ2-2; D tentatively fits TRBD1 or TRBD2 (5 bases each). Germline CDR1 is SGHTA and CDR2 is FQGNSA. Between the trimmed V and J ends, which lost 7 bases and 4 bases, there was a span of 13 bases. There are 14 residues in the CDR3. Here the CDR3 reads CASTRDHTTGELFF. CDR3 sequence (DNA): TGTGCCAGCACCCGGGACCACACCACCGGGGAGCTGTTTTTT.

This clone has a single count. This chain uses TRBV2 with TRBJ1-5, with 7 bases aligning to TRBD1. V shed 2 bases, J shed 3 bases, and the junction held 4 bases outside the gene matches. Germline lookup yields CDR1 SNHLY and CDR2 FYNNEI. This CDR3 comprises 15 residues. The CDR3 is CASSEWDSANQPQHF. CDR3 DNA sequence: TGTGCCAGCAGTGAATGGGACAGCGCCAATCAGCCCCAGCATTTT.

This chain connects TRBV5-5 to TRBJ2-7; perhaps TRBD1 as D (5 bases). The CDR3 sequence is 14 residues long. From germline, CDR1 is SGHKS and CDR2 YYEKEE (reference sequence). Trimming pared 3 bases from V and 3 bases from J, leaving 13 bases between. The CDR3 loop is CASSSQGRGYEQYF. The CDR3 coding sequence is TGTGCCAGCAGCTCCCAAGGTAGGGGCTACGAGCAGTACTTC.

Points on this clone: This may stem from a read error, because a much larger clone lies one nucleotide away. This chain connects TRBV11-2 to TRBJ2-3; unclear D gene. In germline, CDR1 is SGHAT, CDR2 FQNNGV. Trimming shortened V by 5 bases and J by 2 bases, and 5 bases separated the two germline ends. CDR3 length equals 12 residues. The CDR3 nucleotides read TGTGCCAGCAGCCTGTACACAGATACGCAGTATTTT. This gives the protein CASSLYTDTQYF. Drawing the rest from reference TRBV11-2 and TRBJ2-3, the complete variable domain is EAGVAQSPRYKIIEKRQSVAFWCNPISGHATLYWYQQILGQGPKLLIQFQNNGVVDDSQLPKDRFSAERLKGVDSTLKIQPAKLEDSAVYLCASSLYTDTQYFGPGTRLTVL.

The chain combines TRBV7-9 with TRBJ2-1; 7 bases are shared with TRBD1. Germline CDR1 reads SEHNR; CDR2 reads FQNEAQ (reference sequence). The CDR3 loop spans 13 amino acids. V shed 3 bases, J shed 9 bases, and the junction held 5 bases outside the gene matches. This CDR3 is CASSFDRVGEQFF. The CDR3 nucleotides are TGTGCCAGCAGCTTCGACAGGGTGGGTGAGCAGTTCTTC.

J is TRBJ2-5 and V is TRBV7-3; D gene uncertain. CDR1 is SGHTA and CDR2 is FQGTGA in the germline V gene. The CDR3 totals 13 residues. V was cut by 1 base and J by 5 bases, with 8 bases left in between. The CDR3 DNA follows: TGTGCCAGCAGCTTAAGGTCGTCGGAGACCCAGTACTTC. This codes for CASSLRSSETQYF.